This TCR beta chain originates from a study of beta chain features in type 1 diabetes. This clone was seen once. Investigators reverse transcribed all isolated RNA, so they sequenced expressed TCRB transcripts. Measured with immunoSEQ multiplex PCR; TCRdb has only the in-frame clones, and not every one. The repertoire has around 300,000 clones, 11% to 15% of them found once; the top ten carry more than 6.5%. V trimming: 1 base; J trimming: 6 bases; junction bases outside the gene matches: 11. This CDR3 comprises 17 residues. The germline CDR1 and CDR2 sequences are SEHNR and FQNEAQ (reference sequence).

This clonotype originated in a man aged 30 to 45 in good health. Input material: central memory CD4+ T cells from blood. This chain links TRBV7-9 with TRBJ2-1, with 8 bases identical to TRBD2. DNA for the CDR3: TGTGCCAGCAGCTTAGGTATACGGCTAGCGGGCTCCAATGAGCAGTTCTTC. Protein product: CASSLGIRLAGSNEQFF.